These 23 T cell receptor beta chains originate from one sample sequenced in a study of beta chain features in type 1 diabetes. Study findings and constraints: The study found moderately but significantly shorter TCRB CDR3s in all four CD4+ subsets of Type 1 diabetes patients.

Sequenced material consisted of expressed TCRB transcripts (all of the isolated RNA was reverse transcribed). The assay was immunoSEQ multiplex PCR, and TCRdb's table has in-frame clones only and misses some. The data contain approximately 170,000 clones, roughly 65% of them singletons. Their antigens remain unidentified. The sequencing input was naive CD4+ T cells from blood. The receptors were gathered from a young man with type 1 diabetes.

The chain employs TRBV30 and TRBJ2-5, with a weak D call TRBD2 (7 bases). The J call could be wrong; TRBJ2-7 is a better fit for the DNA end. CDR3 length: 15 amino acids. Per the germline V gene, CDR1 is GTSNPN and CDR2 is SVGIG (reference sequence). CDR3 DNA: TGTGCCTGGATCCCCGAGGGAGGGGGCTCCTACGAGCAGTACTTC. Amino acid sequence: CAWIPEGGGSYEQYF.

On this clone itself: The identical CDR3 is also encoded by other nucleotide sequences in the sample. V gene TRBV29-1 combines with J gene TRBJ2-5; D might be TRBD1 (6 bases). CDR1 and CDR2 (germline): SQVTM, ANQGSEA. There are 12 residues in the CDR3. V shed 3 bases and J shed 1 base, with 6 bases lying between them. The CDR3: CSVDRGQETQYF. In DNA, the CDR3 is TGCAGCGTTGACAGGGGCCAAGAGACCCAGTACTTC.

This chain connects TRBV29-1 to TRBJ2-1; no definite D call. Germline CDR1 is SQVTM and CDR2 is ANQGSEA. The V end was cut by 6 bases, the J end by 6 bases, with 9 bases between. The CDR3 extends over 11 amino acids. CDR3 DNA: TGCAGCGTGGACCCCCGCAATGAGCAGTTCTTC. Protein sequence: CSVDPRNEQFF.

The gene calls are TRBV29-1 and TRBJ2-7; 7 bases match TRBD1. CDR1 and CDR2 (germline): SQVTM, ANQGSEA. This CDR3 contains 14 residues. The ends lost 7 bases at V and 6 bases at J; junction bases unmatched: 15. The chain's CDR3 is CSGALGQAPLEQYF. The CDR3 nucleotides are TGCAGCGGCGCTTTAGGACAGGCCCCTCTCGAGCAGTACTTC.

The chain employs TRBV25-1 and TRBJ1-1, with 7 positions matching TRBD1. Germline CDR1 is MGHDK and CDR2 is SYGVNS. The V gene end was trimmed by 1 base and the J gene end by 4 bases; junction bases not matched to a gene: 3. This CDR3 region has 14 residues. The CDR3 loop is CASSESRQGTEAFF. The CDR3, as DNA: TGTGCCAGCAGTGAATCCCGACAGGGCACTGAAGCTTTCTTT.

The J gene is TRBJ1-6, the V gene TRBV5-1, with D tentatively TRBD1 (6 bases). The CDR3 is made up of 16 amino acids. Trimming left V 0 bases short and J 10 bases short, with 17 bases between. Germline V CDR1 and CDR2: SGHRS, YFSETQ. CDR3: CASSLEFVQGRSPLHF. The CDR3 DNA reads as TGCGCCAGCAGCTTGGAATTTGTGCAGGGGCGATCACCCCTCCACTTT.

This chain's CDR3 is CASSEDTNTGELFF. The CDR3 DNA is TGTGCCAGCAGCGAGGACACGAACACCGGGGAGCTGTTTTTT. V gene TRBV9 combines with J gene TRBJ2-2, with D maybe TRBD1 (5 bases). The V end lost 3 bases, the J end lost 0 bases, and 6 bases lay between the germline ends. Germline CDR1 is SGDLS and CDR2 is YYNGEE. The CDR3 extends over 14 amino acids.

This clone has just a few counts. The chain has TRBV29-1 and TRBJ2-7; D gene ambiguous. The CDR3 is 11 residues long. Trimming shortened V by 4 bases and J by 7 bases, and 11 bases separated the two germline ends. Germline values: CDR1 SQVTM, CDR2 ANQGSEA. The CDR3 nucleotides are TGCAGCGTTGGGCAAGGAACTGAGCAGTACTTC. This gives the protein CSVGQGTEQYF.

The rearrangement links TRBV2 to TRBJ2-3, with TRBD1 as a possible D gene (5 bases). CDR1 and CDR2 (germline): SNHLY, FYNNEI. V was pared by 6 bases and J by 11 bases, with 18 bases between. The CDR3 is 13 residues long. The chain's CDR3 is CASRYFTGQEQYF. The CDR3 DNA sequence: TGTGCCAGCAGGTACTTCACCGGACAAGAGCAGTATTTT.

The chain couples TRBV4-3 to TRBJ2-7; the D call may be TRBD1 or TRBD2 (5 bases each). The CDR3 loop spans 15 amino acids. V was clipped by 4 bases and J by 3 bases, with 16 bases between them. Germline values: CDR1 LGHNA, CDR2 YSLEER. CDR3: CASSLRTGTNYEQYF. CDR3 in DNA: TGCGCCAGCAGCCTTAGAACCGGGACCAACTACGAGCAGTACTTC.

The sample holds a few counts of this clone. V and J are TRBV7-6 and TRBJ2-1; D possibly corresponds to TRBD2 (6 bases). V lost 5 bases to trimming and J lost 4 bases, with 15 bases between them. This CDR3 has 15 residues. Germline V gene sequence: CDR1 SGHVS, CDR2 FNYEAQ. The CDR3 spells CASSGGWRGYNEQFF. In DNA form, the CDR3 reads TGTGCCAGCAGCGGGGGGTGGAGAGGGTACAATGAGCAGTTCTTC.

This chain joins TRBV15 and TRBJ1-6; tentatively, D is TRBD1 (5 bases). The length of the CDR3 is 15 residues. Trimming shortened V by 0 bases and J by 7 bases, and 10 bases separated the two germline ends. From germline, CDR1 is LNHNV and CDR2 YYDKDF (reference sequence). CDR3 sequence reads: CATSRDQTENSPLHF. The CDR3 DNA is TGTGCCACCAGCAGAGACCAGACAGAGAATTCACCCCTCCACTTT.

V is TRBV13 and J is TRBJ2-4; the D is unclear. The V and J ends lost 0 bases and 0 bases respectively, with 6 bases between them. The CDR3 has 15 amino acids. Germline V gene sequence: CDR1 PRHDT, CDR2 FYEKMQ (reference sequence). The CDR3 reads CASSLGLLAKNIQYF. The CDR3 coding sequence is TGTGCCAGCAGCTTAGGCCTACTAGCCAAAAACATTCAGTACTTC.

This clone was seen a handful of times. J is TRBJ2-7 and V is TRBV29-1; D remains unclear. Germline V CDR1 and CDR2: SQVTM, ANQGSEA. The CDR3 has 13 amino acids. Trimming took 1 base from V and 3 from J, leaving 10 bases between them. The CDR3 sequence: CSVEGNSDYEQYF. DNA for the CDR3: TGCAGCGTTGAAGGCAACAGCGACTACGAGCAGTACTTC.

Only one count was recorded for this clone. In nucleotides, the CDR3 is TGTGCCTCCCGCTTTACGGAGAACACTGAAGCTTTCTTT. Its translation is CASRFTENTEAFF. The genes are TRBV7-2 and TRBJ1-1; D is uncertain. The CDR3 runs to 13 residues. Trimming took off 11 bases at V and 1 base at J, with 14 bases between the two ends. In germline, CDR1 is SGHTA, CDR2 FQGNSA.

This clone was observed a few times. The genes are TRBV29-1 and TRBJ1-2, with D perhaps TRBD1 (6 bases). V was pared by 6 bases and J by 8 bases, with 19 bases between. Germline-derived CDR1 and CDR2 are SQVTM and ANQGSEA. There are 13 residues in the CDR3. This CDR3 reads CSVDRPGGRGYTF. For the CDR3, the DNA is TGCAGCGTCGACCGCCCGGGGGGGCGAGGCTACACCTTC.

The CDR3, as DNA: TGTGCCAGCTCACCAATACAGGCTGGAAACACCATATATTTT. Encoded protein: CASSPIQAGNTIYF. The chain combines TRBV18 with TRBJ1-3; a possible D gene is TRBD1 (5 bases). This CDR3 contains 14 residues. Trimming removed 2 bases at V and 2 bases at J, with 7 bases between. The germline V gene encodes CDR1 KGHSH and CDR2 LQKENI.

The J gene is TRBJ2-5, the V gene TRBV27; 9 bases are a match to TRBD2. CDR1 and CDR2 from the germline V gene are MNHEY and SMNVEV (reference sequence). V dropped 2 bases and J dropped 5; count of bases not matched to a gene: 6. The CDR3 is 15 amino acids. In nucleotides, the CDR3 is TGTGCCAGCAGTTTAGGGCTAGCGGGGCTGGAGACCCAGTACTTC. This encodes CASSLGLAGLETQYF.

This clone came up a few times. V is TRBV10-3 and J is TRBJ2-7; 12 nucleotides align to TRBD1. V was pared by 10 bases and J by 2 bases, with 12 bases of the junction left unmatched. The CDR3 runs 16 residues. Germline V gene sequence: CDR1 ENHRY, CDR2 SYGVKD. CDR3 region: CATATIRDRGPYEQYF. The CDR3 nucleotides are TGTGCCACCGCGACGATCCGGGACAGGGGGCCCTACGAGCAGTACTTC.

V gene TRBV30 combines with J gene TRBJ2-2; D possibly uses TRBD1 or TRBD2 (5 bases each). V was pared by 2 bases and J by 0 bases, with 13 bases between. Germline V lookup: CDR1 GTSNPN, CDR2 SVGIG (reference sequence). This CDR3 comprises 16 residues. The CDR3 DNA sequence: TGTGCCTGGAGTCAAGGGACCTACGCGAACACCGGGGAGCTGTTTTTT. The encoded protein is CAWSQGTYANTGELFF.

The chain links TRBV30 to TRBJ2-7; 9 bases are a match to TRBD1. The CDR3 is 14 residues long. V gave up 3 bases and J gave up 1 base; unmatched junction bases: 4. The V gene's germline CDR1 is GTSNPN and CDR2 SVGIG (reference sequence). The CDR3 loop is CAWSRGTGSYEQYF. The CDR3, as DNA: TGTGCCTGGAGCAGGGGGACAGGGTCCTACGAGCAGTACTTC.

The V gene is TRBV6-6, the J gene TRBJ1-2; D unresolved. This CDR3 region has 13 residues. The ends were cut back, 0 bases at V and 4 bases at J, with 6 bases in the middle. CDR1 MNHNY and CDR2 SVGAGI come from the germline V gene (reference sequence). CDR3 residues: CASSYSQAYGYTF. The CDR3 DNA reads TGTGCCAGCAGTTACTCCCAGGCCTATGGCTACACCTTC.

CDR3 amino acids: CASSPSSSNEKLFF. The CDR3 DNA reads as TGTGCCAGCAGCCCCTCAAGTTCTAATGAAAAACTGTTTTTT. The chain has TRBV7-2 and TRBJ1-4; no clear D. The CDR3 loop spans 14 amino acids. The V and J ends lost 5 bases and 3 bases respectively, with 10 bases between them. Per the germline V gene, CDR1 is SGHTA and CDR2 is FQGNSA.